A single sample gave rise to the 24 T cell receptor beta chains below, sequenced in a study of radiation and T cells in renal cell carcinoma. Time point of the sample: blood 4 weeks post-SBRT, at nephrectomy. Treatment indicated: 15 Gy SBRT to primary tumor, nephrectomy 4 weeks later. Assay: immunoSEQ multiplex PCR; the TCRdb copy retains only in-frame clones and omits some. The sample has around 95,000 clones; roughly 84% are singletons. Sample: blood, taken from a patient whose treatment included radiotherapy and nephrectomy. Receptors originate from a man aged 55 to 69 with renal cell carcinoma.

The rearrangement joins TRBV29-1 to TRBJ2-5, with a weak D call TRBD1 (6 bases). This CDR3 is built from 13 residues. Germline V CDR1 and CDR2: SQVTM, ANQGSEA. V lost 4 bases and J 3 bases, leaving 12 bases between the germline ends. DNA of the CDR3: TGCAGCGTTGCCATAGGACAGAAAGAGACCCAGTACTTC. Translating it yields CSVAIGQKETQYF.

V usage is TRBV5-1 and J usage is TRBJ2-3, with 8 bases fitting TRBD2. There are 16 residues in the CDR3. Per germline, CDR1 SGHRS and CDR2 YFSETQ. J was trimmed by 0 bases and V by 2 bases; bases with no gene match: 5. This CDR3 reads CASSFLGRGSTDTQYF. For the CDR3, the DNA is TGCGCCAGCAGCTTTCTCGGGAGGGGAAGCACAGATACGCAGTATTTT.

The genes are TRBV9 and TRBJ2-7; TRBD1 is a possible D gene (5 bases). CDR1 SGDLS and CDR2 YYNGEE come from the germline V gene. This CDR3 contains 15 residues. The ends were cut back, 0 bases at V and 3 bases at J, with 13 bases in the middle. Written as DNA, the CDR3 is TGTGCCAGCAGCGTAGGGGGCAATCCCAGCTACGAGCAGTACTTC. Translated, it gives CASSVGGNPSYEQYF.

This rearrangement joins TRBV28 to TRBJ1-2, with TRBD1 matching over 9 bases. J gave up 2 bases and V 6 bases, and 4 bases lay outside the gene matches. Germline V gene lookup returns CDR1 MDHEN and CDR2 SYDVKM. The CDR3 has 14 amino acids. The CDR3 coding sequence is TGTGCCAGCAGCCGTACAGGGGGCAACTATGGCTACACCTTC. It yields the protein CASSRTGGNYGYTF.

The chain recombines TRBV7-5 with TRBJ2-7; TRBD1 is taken as the D call from the table, unchecked against the DNA. TRBV7-5 is a listed pseudogene. This CDR3 region has 14 residues. CDR3 sequence: CARRFNREGYEQYF. CDR3 sequence (DNA): TGTGCCAGAAGGTTTAACAGGGAAGGCTACGAGCAGTACTTC.

The V and J genes are TRBV28 and TRBJ1-2; maybe TRBD1 (6 bases). CDR1 and CDR2 (germline): MDHEN, SYDVKM. The V end was cut by 1 base, the J end by 8 bases, with 8 bases between. This CDR3 is built from 12 residues. For the CDR3, the DNA is TGTGCCAGCAGTTTATCAGGGGTCGGCTACACCTTC. This encodes CASSLSGVGYTF.

This sequence joins TRBV5-6 and TRBJ2-2, with a tentative D call TRBD1 (6 bases). The V and J ends lost 3 bases and 2 bases respectively, with 8 bases between them. CDR1 and CDR2 (germline): SGHDT, YYEEEE. The CDR3 runs 14 residues. The CDR3 is CASSYRVNTGELFF. Written as DNA, the CDR3 is TGTGCCAGCAGCTACAGGGTAAACACCGGGGAGCTGTTTTTT. The full variable domain, its missing parts supplied by reference TRBV5-6 and TRBJ2-2, is DAGVTQSPTHLIKTRGQQVTLRCSPKSGHDTVSWYQQALGQGPQFIFQYYEEEERQRGNFPDRFSGHQFPNYSSELNVNALLLGDSALYLCASSYRVNTGELFFGEGSRLTVL.

The rearrangement joins TRBV2 to TRBJ1-2; no firm D call. Between the trimmed V and J ends, which lost 6 bases and 4 bases, there was a span of 6 bases. The CDR3 contains 11 residues. Germline assignment: CDR1 SNHLY and CDR2 FYNNEI. DNA for the CDR3: TGTGCCAGCAGGGGAACCTATGGCTACACCTTC. Its protein is CASRGTYGYTF.

The rearrangement uses TRBV7-3 and TRBJ1-1; D is possibly TRBD1 (5 bases). With 0 bases removed from V and 8 bases from J, the gap between germline ends came to 13 bases. Germline V gene data show CDR1 as SGHTA and CDR2 as FQGTGA. CDR3 length equals 14 residues. The CDR3 protein is CASSLTGRAAEAFF. In DNA form, the CDR3 reads TGTGCCAGCAGCTTAACAGGCAGGGCGGCGGAAGCTTTCTTT. The variable domain in full, completed from reference TRBV7-3 and TRBJ1-1, reads GAGVSQTPSNKVTEKGKYVELRCDPISGHTALYWYRQSLGQGPEFLIYFQGTGAADDSGLPNDRFFAVRPEGSVSTLKIQRTERGDSAVYLCASSLTGRAAEAFFGQGTRLTVV.

The V gene is TRBV5-6, the J gene TRBJ1-2, with 8 bases aligning to TRBD1. V lost 4 bases and J lost 4; bases outside the gene matches: 9. Germline CDR1 and CDR2: SGHDT and YYEEEE. The CDR3 length is 15 residues. CDR3 DNA sequence: TGTGCCAGCAGCCCCGGGACAGGAGCCCGCTATGGCTACACCTTC. Protein: CASSPGTGARYGYTF.

J is TRBJ2-2 and V is TRBV19; D not resolved. Trimming removed 3 bases from V and 7 bases from J, with 12 bases in between. Germline CDR1 LNHDA, CDR2 SQIVND (reference sequence). The CDR3 is 14 amino acids. CDR3 in amino acids: CASSISIRGGELFF. The CDR3 DNA reads TGTGCCAGTAGTATCTCAATTCGTGGCGGGGAGCTGTTTTTT.

This sequence joins TRBV6-1 and TRBJ2-2; no clear D. The germline V gene encodes CDR1 MNHNS and CDR2 SASEGT. The V gene lost 7 bases and the J gene lost 7 bases, with 13 bases spanning the gap. The CDR3 is made up of 13 amino acids. The CDR3 spells CASTLDGVGELFF. CDR3 nucleotide sequence: TGTGCCAGCACTCTAGATGGGGTCGGGGAGCTGTTTTTT.

V and J are TRBV6-5 and TRBJ2-5; no definite D call. Trimming stripped 4 bases from V and 1 base from J, with 7 bases between. This CDR3 contains 13 residues. Germline CDR1 MNHEY, CDR2 SVGAGI. The chain's CDR3 is CASSFQIQETQYF. DNA for the CDR3: TGTGCCAGCAGTTTCCAGATCCAAGAGACCCAGTACTTC.

The CDR3 DNA is TGCGCCAGCAGCCAAGAAAGGGGGCGGAACACTGAAGCTTTCTTT. This gives the protein CASSQERGRNTEAFF. The chain recombines TRBV4-3 with TRBJ1-1; 7 nucleotides match TRBD1. With V trimmed by 0 bases and J by 1 base, 2 bases remained unmatched. Germline CDR1 reads LGHNA; CDR2 reads YSLEER. The CDR3 has 15 residues.

About this clone: The same CDR3 also results from other DNA sequences found in this sample. The CDR3 loop reads CASSLHGYEQYF. The CDR3 bases are TGTGCCAGCAGCTTACACGGCTACGAGCAGTACTTC. The rearrangement links TRBV7-9 to TRBJ2-7; no definite D call. Per germline, CDR1 SEHNR and CDR2 FQNEAQ (reference sequence). V was trimmed by 2 bases and J by 3 bases, leaving 5 bases between them. There are 12 residues in the CDR3.

The CDR3 coding sequence is TGTGCCAGCAGCCGAAATCCCCTTTGGGGGAGAAGCACAGATACGCAGTATTTT. It encodes CASSRNPLWGRSTDTQYF. V and J are TRBV14 and TRBJ2-3; D may be TRBD1 or TRBD2 (5 bases each). The V gene lost 4 bases and the J gene lost 0 bases, with 20 bases spanning the gap. The CDR3 has 18 amino acids. The V gene's germline CDR1 is SGHDN and CDR2 FVKESK.

The CDR3 nucleotides are TGTGCCAGCTCAGGGGACTCCTACGAGCAGTACTTC. Translation: CASSGDSYEQYF. The gene calls are TRBV19 and TRBJ2-7; a weak D match, TRBD1 (6 bases). V was cut by 9 bases and J by 0 bases, with 9 bases left in between. This CDR3 has 12 residues. Per germline, CDR1 LNHDA and CDR2 SQIVND (reference sequence). Full variable domain (rest looked up from reference TRBV19 and TRBJ2-7): DGGITQSPKYLFRKEGQNVTLSCEQNLNHDAMYWYRQDPGQGLRLIYYSQIVNDFQKGDIAEGYSVSREKKESFPLTVTSAQKNPTAFYLCASSGDSYEQYFGPGTRLTVT.

The gene calls are TRBV7-2 and TRBJ1-5, with a weak D call TRBD1 (6 bases). This CDR3 comprises 14 residues. CDR1 SGHTA and CDR2 FQGNSA come from the germline V gene. The V end lost 2 bases, the J end lost 6 bases, and 11 bases lay between the germline ends. The CDR3 bases are TGTGCCAGCAGCTTACGGGGGCGAGGTCAGCCCCAGCATTTT. It encodes CASSLRGRGQPQHF.

The rearrangement joins TRBV27 to TRBJ2-7; D uncertain. V lost 2 bases and J lost 6, with 14 bases in between. Germline CDR1 and CDR2: MNHEY and SMNVEV (reference sequence). This CDR3 is built from 14 residues. This CDR3 is CASSLRHPPSEQYF. In nucleotides, the CDR3 is TGTGCCAGCAGTTTACGGCACCCTCCCAGCGAGCAGTACTTC.

The V call is TRBV4-3, the J call TRBJ1-2; D remains ambiguous. Germline V gene lookup returns CDR1 LGHNA and CDR2 YSLEER. This CDR3 is built from 15 residues. Trimming removed 4 bases at V and 3 bases at J, with 15 bases between. CDR3 nucleotide sequence: TGCGCCAGCAGCCTACAAAGAGGGCTCGACTATGGCTACACCTTC. Translated, it gives CASSLQRGLDYGYTF.

This rearrangement joins TRBV18 to TRBJ1-3; D is possibly TRBD1 (5 bases). Germline V gives CDR1 KGHSH, CDR2 LQKENI. The CDR3 runs to 15 residues. V was cut by 3 bases and J by 0 bases, with 9 bases left in between. The CDR3 DNA reads as TGTGCCAGCTCACCGGGGGAAACCTCTGGAAACACCATATATTTT. As protein: CASSPGETSGNTIYF.

V and J are TRBV6-5 and TRBJ2-7; TRBD2 agrees at 11 bases. This CDR3 spans 14 amino acids. The germline gives CDR1 MNHEY, CDR2 SVGAGI. J was trimmed by 7 bases and V by 7 bases; bases with no gene match: 9. The CDR3 region has the DNA TGTGCCAGCACCCAACTAGCGGGAGTTGGGGAGCAGTACTTC. Its protein product is CASTQLAGVGEQYF.

The chain is built from TRBV5-5 and TRBJ2-7; TRBD2 aligns across 8 bases. The length of the CDR3 is 15 residues. Per germline, CDR1 SGHKS and CDR2 YYEKEE (reference sequence). V was clipped by 4 bases and J by 5 bases; unmatched bases: 11. CDR3 in amino acids: CASSPPLRGGHEQYF. DNA of the CDR3: TGTGCCAGCAGCCCCCCCCTACGCGGGGGGCACGAGCAGTACTTC. The entire variable domain, with the rest obtained from reference TRBV5-5 and TRBJ2-7, is as follows: DAGVTQSPTHLIKTRGQQVTLRCSPISGHKSVSWYQQVLGQGPQFIFQYYEKEERGRGNFPDRFSARQFPNYSSELNVNALLLGDSALYLCASSPPLRGGHEQYFGPGTRLTVT.

The gene calls are TRBV27 and TRBJ1-5; no clear D. Germline V gene lookup returns CDR1 MNHEY and CDR2 SMNVEV (reference sequence). The CDR3 consists of 15 residues. V lost 3 bases and J lost 0, with 9 bases in between. This CDR3 reads CASSFRAYSNQPQHF. For the CDR3, the DNA is TGTGCCAGCAGTTTTAGGGCGTATAGCAATCAGCCCCAGCATTTT.